The 9 T cell receptor beta chains below all came from one sample that was sequenced in a study of T-cell memory formation after mild COVID-19. TCRdb itself ran the 5' RACE reads through MiXCR, one entry per CDR3 protein. The sample yields under 300,000 distinct CDR3 sequences, approximately 16% seen once. The sequenced sample was PBMCs or a T cell subset sorted from them (not recorded which). These receptors were collected from a man in his late teens or twenties who had mild COVID-19 (a few samples of this study predate the infection). Cell type and time point are not known.

The chain combines TRBV7-2 with TRBJ1-4, with D possibly matching TRBD1 (5 bases). CDR1 SGHTA and CDR2 FQGNSA come from the germline V gene. CDR3 size: 13 residues. Trimming removed 6 bases from V and 8 bases from J, with 13 bases in between. CDR3 in DNA: TGTGCCAGCAGTTCAGGGTGGAAGGAAAAACTGTTTTTT. It codes for CASSSGWKEKLFF.

This clonotype was seen only a few times. V is TRBV20-1 and J is TRBJ2-1; 13 bases line up with TRBD2. The CDR3 is 15 amino acids. J was trimmed by 6 bases and V by 5 bases; bases with no gene match: 7. Germline V gene sequence: CDR1 DFQATT, CDR2 SNEGSKA (reference sequence). CDR3 in DNA: TGCAGTGCTCCCCAGACTAGCGGGGGGTTCAATGAGCAGTTCTTC. Protein product: CSAPQTSGGFNEQFF.

This chain links TRBV4-3 with TRBJ2-6; unclear D gene. The CDR3 covers 15 residues. The V gene lost 5 bases and the J gene lost 0 bases, with 8 bases spanning the gap. The germline V gene has CDR1 LGHNA and CDR2 YSLEER. The CDR3 region is CASSGRSSGANVLTF. CDR3 DNA: TGCGCCAGCAGCGGACGTAGCTCTGGGGCCAACGTCCTGACTTTC.

The chain has TRBV7-6 and TRBJ1-4; D is unclear. The V end lost 5 bases, the J end lost 3 bases, and 7 bases lay between the germline ends. Germline lookup yields CDR1 SGHVS and CDR2 FNYEAQ. CDR3 length: 13 amino acids. The CDR3 DNA is TGTGCCAGCAGCGGTTGGTCTAATGAAAAACTGTTTTTT. It is translated as CASSGWSNEKLFF.

This clonotype was counted at least ten times. The chain uses TRBV20-1 and TRBJ1-5, with D possibly being TRBD1 (5 bases). The CDR3 has 14 residues. Trimming pared 5 bases from V and 2 bases from J, leaving 13 bases between. CDR1 and CDR2 (germline): DFQATT, SNEGSKA (reference sequence). The CDR3 sequence is CSAPRGAGNQPQHF. The DNA for the CDR3 is TGCAGTGCTCCTCGGGGCGCGGGCAATCAGCCCCAGCATTTT.

This chain connects TRBV7-2 to TRBJ2-3; TRBD2 agrees at 14 bases. After removal of 5 bases from V and 1 base from J, the junction contained 2 bases not matched to a gene. This CDR3 has 16 amino acids. Germline CDR1 SGHTA, CDR2 FQGNSA. The CDR3 here is CASSQTSGGGTDTQYF. In DNA form, the CDR3 reads TGTGCCAGCAGCCAGACTAGCGGGGGGGGCACAGATACGCAGTATTTT.

This chain uses TRBV20-1 with TRBJ1-1; TRBD1 aligns across 9 bases. V shed 6 bases and J 0 bases; nucleotides not matched to a gene: 11. Germline CDR1 and CDR2: DFQATT and SNEGSKA (reference sequence). The CDR3 loop spans 16 amino acids. The DNA of the CDR3 is TGCAGTGCCCCACAGGGGGCTTTGAGAATGAACACTGAAGCTTTCTTT. This gives the protein CSAPQGALRMNTEAFF.

Only a few counts were recorded for this clonotype. The chain employs TRBV7-2 and TRBJ2-5, with a possible D match to TRBD1 (5 bases). Germline V lookup: CDR1 SGHTA, CDR2 FQGNSA. The CDR3 runs to 13 residues. V was shortened by 1 base and J by 7 bases, with 10 bases between the two germline ends. In DNA, the CDR3 is TGTGCCAGCAGCTTAGAGGGGTTCGGGACCCAGTACTTC. It yields the protein CASSLEGFGTQYF.

This clonotype was picked up many times. This sequence joins TRBV27 and TRBJ1-1, with a weak D call TRBD1 (6 bases). This CDR3 is 13 amino acids long. The V and J ends lost 1 base and 11 bases respectively, with 14 bases between them. CDR1 is MNHEY, CDR2 SMNVEV, per germline (reference sequence). The CDR3 DNA reads as TGTGCCAGCAGTTTATTTTTTGGGGGCACGGCTTTCTTT. This sequence encodes CASSLFFGGTAFF.